A single sample is the source of the 14 T cell receptor beta chains below, sequenced in a study of shared T cell receptors in the human thymus. Assay used: immunoSEQ multiplex PCR; TCRdb lists only in-frame clones, some missing. Counted here are approximately 660,000 clones, 88% occurring once; the ten biggest clones make up about 0.01%. The same sample was also used in a study of human thymus T cells.

The specimen sequenced was thymocytes. Receptors originate from a boy in the first two years of life with a congenital heart defect.

This CDR3 is CASQGKGNQPQHF. In DNA, the CDR3 is TGTGCCAGCCAGGGCAAGGGCAATCAGCCCCAGCATTTT. The chain uses TRBV6-5 and TRBJ1-5, with D possibly matching TRBD1 (5 bases). Germline loops: CDR1 MNHEY, CDR2 SVGAGI. Trimming pared 8 bases from V and 2 bases from J, leaving 10 bases between. This CDR3 is 13 amino acids long.

V usage is TRBV25-1 and J usage is TRBJ2-3, with D perhaps TRBD1 (7 bases). Germline-derived CDR1 and CDR2 are MGHDK and SYGVNS. V dropped 4 bases and J dropped 0 bases, with 11 bases sitting between them. The CDR3 runs 15 residues. CDR3 protein: CASSGQGGSTDTQYF. The DNA of the CDR3 is TGTGCCAGCAGTGGGCAGGGGGGAAGCACAGATACGCAGTATTTT.

The chain has TRBV6-7 and TRBJ2-1; the match to TRBD2 covers 16 bases. TRBV6-7 carries the ORF label, with uncertain function. Losses at the gene ends were 0 bases for V and 1 base for J; bases not matched to a gene: 9. The CDR3 consists of 21 residues. The DNA for the CDR3 is TGTGCCAGCAGTTACTCGGAGGGACTAGCGGGAGGGGATATATCCTACAATGAGCAGTTCTTC. It yields the protein CASSYSEGLAGGDISYNEQFF.

The sample holds a few counts of this clone. This chain connects TRBV9 to TRBJ2-2, with 7 bases aligning to TRBD2. The germline V gene encodes CDR1 SGDLS and CDR2 YYNGEE. The CDR3 is 17 amino acids. V shed 0 bases, J shed 0 bases, and the junction held 5 bases outside the gene matches. DNA of the CDR3: TGTGCCAGCAGCGTAGTAGGGAGCGGGACGAACACCGGGGAGCTGTTTTTT. It encodes CASSVVGSGTNTGELFF. Combining the CDR3 with reference TRBV9 and TRBJ2-2 gives the whole variable domain DSGVTQTPKHLITATGQRVTLRCSPRSGDLSVYWYQQSLDQGLQFLIQYYNGEERAKGNILERFSAQQFPDLHSELNLSSLELGDSALYFCASSVVGSGTNTGELFFGEGSRLTVL.

CDR3 sequence: CASSSHPRTEAFF. The CDR3 DNA is TGTGCCAGCAGCTCCCATCCGAGGACTGAAGCTTTCTTT. The chain combines TRBV7-9 with TRBJ1-1, with unresolved D. CDR3 length: 13 residues. V was pared by 4 bases and J by 5 bases, with 11 bases between. From germline, CDR1 is SEHNR and CDR2 FQNEAQ (reference sequence). Supplemented by reference TRBV7-9 and TRBJ1-1, the full variable domain reads DTGVSQNPRHKITKRGQNVTFRCDPISEHNRLYWYRQTLGQGPEFLTYFQNEAQLEKSRLLSDRFSAERPKGSFSTLEIQRTEQGDSAMYLCASSSHPRTEAFFGQGTRLTVV.

The CDR3 here is CARSPTGVEAFF. The CDR3 bases are TGTGCCAGAAGCCCGACAGGGGTTGAAGCTTTCTTT. The V and J genes are TRBV5-3 and TRBJ1-1, with 8 bases identical to TRBD1. TRBV5-3 is treated as an ORF (open reading frame) with a function not yet certain. The CDR3 is 12 residues long. V gave up 4 bases and J gave up 7 bases; unmatched junction bases: 3.

The CDR3 region is CASSLGLAREQFF. CDR3 DNA sequence: TGTGCCAGCAGTCTCGGACTAGCAAGGGAGCAGTTCTTC. The J gene is TRBJ2-1, the V gene TRBV6-1, with 8 bases aligning to TRBD2. V lost 5 bases to trimming and J lost 10 bases; unmatched junction nucleotides: 7. CDR3 length: 13 amino acids. Germline values: CDR1 MNHNS, CDR2 SASEGT.

The V gene is TRBV2, the J gene TRBJ2-7; tentative D call: TRBD2 (5 bases). The CDR3 is 16 amino acids. Germline loops: CDR1 SNHLY, CDR2 FYNNEI. V lost 3 bases, J lost 0 bases, and 15 bases lay in between. As DNA, the CDR3 is TGTGCCAGCAGTGACTTGGTGAGGGATAGCTCCTACGAGCAGTACTTC. This sequence encodes CASSDLVRDSSYEQYF.

This clone appeared once. The V call is TRBV11-2, the J call TRBJ1-4; no clear D. CDR1 is SGHAT and CDR2 is FQNNGV in the germline V gene. V shed 8 bases and J shed 4 bases, with 11 bases lying between them. The CDR3 covers 13 residues. The CDR3: CASLGALNEKLFF. The CDR3 DNA is TGTGCCAGCCTGGGAGCCCTTAATGAAAAACTGTTTTTT.

A remark on this clone: The sample has other DNA sequences that encode this CDR3 too. V gene TRBV19 combines with J gene TRBJ1-5; TRBD1 matches 7 bases. This CDR3 region has 15 residues. Germline lookup yields CDR1 LNHDA and CDR2 SQIVND (reference sequence). The trim removed 1 base at V and 2 bases at J, leaving 2 bases unmatched. The CDR3, as DNA: TGTGCCAGTAGTATAGGACAGGGTGGCAATCAGCCCCAGCATTTT. Its protein product is CASSIGQGGNQPQHF.

The V and J genes are TRBV2 and TRBJ2-7, with D possibly TRBD2 on 6 matching bases. Trimming cost V 6 bases and J 0 bases, with 12 bases left between them. Germline CDR1 is SNHLY and CDR2 is FYNNEI. This CDR3 has 14 amino acids. CDR3 in amino acids: CASRVAESSYEQYF. The CDR3 nucleotides read TGTGCCAGCAGGGTAGCGGAGAGCTCCTACGAGCAGTACTTC.

The V call is TRBV4-2, the J call TRBJ1-4; TRBD1 aligns across 9 bases. Trimming cost V 4 bases and J 7 bases; bases outside gene matches: 10. Looked up from germline, CDR1 is LGHNA and CDR2 is YNFKEQ. The CDR3 is 16 residues long. CDR3 DNA: TGTGCCAGCAGCCCTCGACAGGGGGTTTCGGGTGAAAAACTGTTTTTT. It translates to CASSPRQGVSGEKLFF.

The V gene is TRBV14, the J gene TRBJ2-4; possible D gene TRBD1, 5 bases. Germline CDR1 SGHDN, CDR2 FVKESK. The length of the CDR3 is 17 residues. Deletions cut 0 bases from V and 0 bases from J, with 12 bases between. This CDR3 is CASSQEVPGLAKNIQYF. CDR3 in DNA: TGTGCCAGCAGCCAAGAAGTCCCAGGGCTAGCCAAAAACATTCAGTACTTC.

V gene TRBV23-1 combines with J gene TRBJ1-2; possibly TRBD1 for D (6 bases). TRBV23-1 is filed as an ORF, its function uncertain. V shed 2 bases and J shed 6 bases, with 13 bases lying between them. The CDR3 contains 14 residues. The CDR3 DNA reads as TGCGCCAGCAGTCAAGGGCGGGGGGCAGATGGCTACACCTTC. This encodes CASSQGRGADGYTF.